The 7 T cell receptor beta chains below all came from one sample that was sequenced in a study of blood T cell repertoires in COVID-19. TCRdb keeps only in-frame clones here, not all; method: immunoSEQ multiplex PCR. The repertoire includes 120,000 or so clones, more than 60% of them detected once, and about 2.2% sits in the top ten. The sequenced material came from peripheral blood. The receptors here all came from a woman in her sixties or seventies with acute or convalescent COVID-19.

The rearrangement links TRBV7-2 to TRBJ2-1; D not resolved. V was pared by 1 base and J by 4 bases, with 11 bases between. The germline V gene encodes CDR1 SGHTA and CDR2 FQGNSA. The CDR3 contains 15 residues. The DNA for the CDR3 is TGTGCCAGCAGCTTAGACTCCAGCGCTTACAATGAGCAGTTCTTC. Protein: CASSLDSSAYNEQFF.

The chain couples TRBV10-3 to TRBJ2-3; TRBD2 matches at 7 bases. The J segment lost 2 bases and the V segment lost 0 bases, leaving 5 bases of the junction unmatched. From germline, CDR1 is ENHRY and CDR2 SYGVKD. The CDR3 extends over 16 amino acids. CDR3 sequence (DNA): TGTGCCATCAGTGAGTCTGGGGGGGGGACCACAGATACGCAGTATTTT. Amino acids: CAISESGGGTTDTQYF.

V usage is TRBV9 and J usage is TRBJ2-3, with TRBD2 matching over 8 bases. The trim removed 2 bases at V and 8 bases at J, leaving 10 bases unmatched. This CDR3 comprises 15 residues. Germline V gene sequence: CDR1 SGDLS, CDR2 YYNGEE. CDR3 loop: CASSVASGPPGTQYF. The CDR3 region has the DNA TGTGCCAGCAGCGTCGCTAGCGGGCCCCCGGGTACGCAGTATTTT.

In its sample, this clone was seen once. This sequence joins TRBV28 and TRBJ2-7, with D possibly being TRBD1 (5 bases). The CDR3 is 13 residues long. V gave up 3 bases and J gave up 4 bases, with 10 bases separating them. Per germline, CDR1 MDHEN and CDR2 SYDVKM. Here the CDR3 DNA reads TGTGCCAGCAGTTTCGTAAAGGGGTACGAGCAGTACTTC. This translates into CASSFVKGYEQYF.

The rearrangement joins TRBV6-5 to TRBJ1-5; the D is unclear. V shed 7 bases and J shed 0 bases, with 7 bases lying between them. Looked up from germline, CDR1 is MNHEY and CDR2 is SVGAGI. CDR3 length equals 13 residues. Here the CDR3 reads CASTTYSNQPQHF. The CDR3 region has the DNA TGTGCCAGCACCACTTATAGCAATCAGCCCCAGCATTTT.

This clone turned up a few times. The rearrangement uses TRBV13 and TRBJ1-4, with a possible D match to TRBD1 (6 bases). V lost 5 bases and J 6 bases, leaving 22 bases between the germline ends. The germline V gene has CDR1 PRHDT and CDR2 FYEKMQ (reference sequence). The CDR3 runs 17 residues. The CDR3 loop is CASSLLTGTPGDEKLFF. CDR3 DNA: TGTGCCAGCAGCCTACTAACCGGGACCCCAGGGGATGAAAAACTGTTTTTT.

V usage is TRBV27 and J usage is TRBJ1-2; 10 positions match TRBD1. There are 15 residues in the CDR3. Per the germline V gene, CDR1 is MNHEY and CDR2 is SMNVEV (reference sequence). The V and J ends lost 3 bases and 3 bases, in that order; junction bases with no gene match: 4. CDR3 nucleotide sequence: TGTGCCAGCAGTTTCGGACAGGGGGTTTACTATGGCTACACCTTC. This encodes CASSFGQGVYYGYTF.